A selection of T cell receptor beta chains follows, all from one sample in a study of PD-1 blockade in mismatch repair-deficient tumors. Here immunoSEQ multiplex PCR was the method, and the copy in TCRdb shows in-frame clones only, minus some. The sample includes tens of thousands of clones, 80% to 90% of them seen just once. The starting material was peripheral blood, obtained 76 weeks after starting pembrolizumab. The receptors originated from an adult with mismatch repair-deficient cancer. The CDR3 runs from the conserved cysteine through the conserved F or W. The D gene is left open where the match is weak. Size is omitted from some rows. Given values are once, few, many or a class for expanded clones.

clone_size: once; v_call: TRBV19; d_call: TRBD1; j_call: TRBJ2-6; cdr3_aa: CASSPGQGPYNSGANVLTF; cdr3_nt: TGTGCCAGTAGTCCTGGACAGGGACCTTACAACTCTGGGGCCAACGTCCTGACTTTC
clone_size: NA; v_call: TRBV2; d_call: TRBD2; j_call: TRBJ2-1; cdr3_aa: CASAGGLNEQFF; cdr3_nt: TGTGCCAGCGCGGGAGGGCTGAATGAGCAGTTCTTC
clone_size: once; v_call: TRBV4-1; d_call: NA; j_call: TRBJ2-5; cdr3_aa: CASSDTTSLETQYF; cdr3_nt: TGCGCCAGCTCCGACACTACTAGTTTGGAGACCCAGTACTTC
clone_size: NA; v_call: TRBV10-3; d_call: TRBD2; j_call: TRBJ2-1; cdr3_aa: CAISGTGLAGVSGYNEQFF; cdr3_nt: TGTGCCATCAGTGGGACGGGACTAGCGGGAGTATCTGGGTACAATGAGCAGTTCTTC
clone_size: NA; v_call: TRBV11-2; d_call: TRBD2; j_call: TRBJ2-5; cdr3_aa: CASSVGTSGETQYF; cdr3_nt: TGTGCCAGCAGCGTCGGGACTAGTGGGGAGACCCAGTACTTC
clone_size: NA; v_call: TRBV7-9; d_call: NA; j_call: TRBJ1-1; cdr3_aa: CASSYLQGMNTEAFF; cdr3_nt: TGTGCCAGCAGCTACCTACAGGGTATGAACACTGAAGCTTTCTTT
clone_size: NA; v_call: TRBV30; d_call: NA; j_call: TRBJ2-7; cdr3_aa: CAWSGGAYEQYF; cdr3_nt: TGTGCCTGGAGCGGCGGGGCCTACGAGCAGTACTTC
clone_size: NA; v_call: TRBV28; d_call: NA; j_call: TRBJ2-7; cdr3_aa: CASSRQWGHEQYF; cdr3_nt: TGTGCCAGCAGTCGACAGTGGGGTCACGAGCAGTACTTC
clone_size: NA; v_call: TRBV5-4; d_call: TRBD2; j_call: TRBJ2-3; cdr3_aa: CASSLTSGARTDTQYF; cdr3_nt: TGTGCCAGCAGCTTGACTAGCGGGGCCCGCACAGATACGCAGTATTTT
clone_size: NA; v_call: TRBV11-3; d_call: TRBD1; j_call: TRBJ2-7; cdr3_aa: CASSLALGQGVYEQYF; cdr3_nt: TGTGCCAGCAGCTTAGCCCTGGGACAGGGCGTGTACGAGCAGTACTTC
clone_size: NA; v_call: TRBV5-1; d_call: NA; j_call: TRBJ1-2; cdr3_aa: CASSLADEGTTGYTF; cdr3_nt: TGCGCCAGCAGCTTGGCCGACGAGGGGACCACTGGCTACACCTTC
clone_size: NA; v_call: TRBV11-3; d_call: NA; j_call: TRBJ2-2; cdr3_aa: CASSLGGGRGGELFF; cdr3_nt: TGTGCCAGCAGCTTAGGCGGGGGCCGTGGCGGGGAGCTGTTTTTT
clone_size: NA; v_call: TRBV11-2; d_call: NA; j_call: TRBJ2-5; cdr3_aa: CASSLGYTGAVGETQYF; cdr3_nt: TGTGCCAGCAGCTTAGGCTATACGGGGGCGGTCGGAGAGACCCAGTACTTC
clone_size: NA; v_call: TRBV29-1; d_call: TRBD1; j_call: TRBJ2-7; cdr3_aa: CSVPGQGAGYEQYF; cdr3_nt: TGCAGCGTTCCCGGACAGGGGGCAGGGTACGAGCAGTACTTC
clone_size: NA; v_call: TRBV19; d_call: NA; j_call: TRBJ1-2; cdr3_aa: CASRGPYGYTF; cdr3_nt: TGTGCCAGTAGGGGGCCCTATGGCTACACCTTC
clone_size: NA; v_call: TRBV19; d_call: NA; j_call: TRBJ2-1; cdr3_aa: CASSMGTSYNEQFF; cdr3_nt: TGTGCCAGTAGTATGGGGACGAGCTATAATGAGCAGTTCTTC
clone_size: NA; v_call: TRBV5-1; d_call: TRBD1; j_call: TRBJ2-3; cdr3_aa: CASSVGQGADTQYF; cdr3_nt: TGCGCCAGCAGCGTAGGACAGGGTGCAGATACGCAGTATTTT
clone_size: NA; v_call: TRBV19; d_call: TRBD2; j_call: TRBJ2-3; cdr3_aa: CASSIGRTSGRNPDTQYF; cdr3_nt: TGTGCCAGTAGTATTGGGCGGACTAGCGGGAGAAACCCAGATACGCAGTATTTT
clone_size: NA; v_call: TRBV27; d_call: TRBD1; j_call: TRBJ1-4; cdr3_aa: CASSIKYRGQKANEKLFF; cdr3_nt: TGTGCCAGCAGTATCAAATACAGGGGGCAAAAGGCTAATGAAAAACTGTTTTTT
clone_size: NA; v_call: TRBV9; d_call: TRBD1; j_call: TRBJ2-7; cdr3_aa: CASSAGGQGIHEQYF; cdr3_nt: TGTGCCAGCAGCGCGGGGGGACAGGGTATCCACGAGCAGTACTTC
clone_size: NA; v_call: TRBV7-9; d_call: NA; j_call: TRBJ2-3; cdr3_aa: CASSLEGWDTDTQYF; cdr3_nt: TGTGCCAGCAGCTTGGAGGGCTGGGACACAGATACGCAGTATTTT
clone_size: NA; v_call: TRBV5-6; d_call: NA; j_call: TRBJ1-4; cdr3_aa: CASSLAPAGATNEKLFF; cdr3_nt: TGTGCCAGCAGCTTGGCGCCTGCGGGGGCAACTAATGAAAAACTGTTTTTT
clone_size: once; v_call: TRBV5-6; d_call: TRBD1; j_call: TRBJ1-2; cdr3_aa: CASRKGQGTYGYTF; cdr3_nt: TGTGCCAGCAGGAAGGGACAGGGCACATATGGCTACACCTTC
clone_size: NA; v_call: TRBV7-2; d_call: TRBD1; j_call: TRBJ2-1; cdr3_aa: CASSGRDRGHNEQFF; cdr3_nt: TGTGCCAGCAGCGGCCGGGACAGGGGACACAATGAGCAGTTCTTC
clone_size: NA; v_call: TRBV7-7; d_call: NA; j_call: TRBJ2-3; cdr3_aa: CASSLGGWEQDTQYF; cdr3_nt: TGTGCTAGCAGCTTAGGCGGGTGGGAGCAAGATACGCAGTATTTT
clone_size: NA; v_call: TRBV27; d_call: TRBD2; j_call: TRBJ2-5; cdr3_aa: CASSMTSGLYQETQYF; cdr3_nt: TGTGCCAGCAGTATGACTAGCGGGCTGTACCAAGAGACCCAGTACTTC
clone_size: few; v_call: TRBV18; d_call: TRBD2; j_call: TRBJ2-7; cdr3_aa: CASSRNSGTSSYEQYF; cdr3_nt: TGTGCCAGCTCCAGAAATAGCGGGACGAGCTCCTACGAGCAGTACTTC
clone_size: NA; v_call: TRBV6-1; d_call: TRBD1; j_call: TRBJ1-2; cdr3_aa: CASSGGTGGGYGYTF; cdr3_nt: TGTGCCAGCAGTGGAGGGACAGGGGGCGGCTATGGCTACACCTTC
clone_size: NA; v_call: TRBV12-5; d_call: NA; j_call: TRBJ2-7; cdr3_aa: CASGLEGGRRAYEQYF; cdr3_nt: TGTGCTAGTGGTTTGGAGGGTGGTCGGCGGGCCTACGAGCAGTACTTC